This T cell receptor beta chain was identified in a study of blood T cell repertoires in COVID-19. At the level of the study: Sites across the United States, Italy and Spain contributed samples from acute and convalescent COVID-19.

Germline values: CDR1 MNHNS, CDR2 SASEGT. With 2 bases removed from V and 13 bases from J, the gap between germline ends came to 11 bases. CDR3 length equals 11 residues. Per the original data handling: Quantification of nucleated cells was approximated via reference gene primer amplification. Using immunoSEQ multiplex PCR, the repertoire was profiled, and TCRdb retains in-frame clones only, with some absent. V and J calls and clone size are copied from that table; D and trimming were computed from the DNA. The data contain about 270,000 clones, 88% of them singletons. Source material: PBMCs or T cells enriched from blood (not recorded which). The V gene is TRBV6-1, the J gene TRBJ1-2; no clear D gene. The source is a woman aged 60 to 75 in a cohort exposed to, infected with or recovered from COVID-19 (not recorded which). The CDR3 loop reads CASSEHREGTF. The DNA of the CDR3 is TGTGCCAGCAGTGAACATCGAGAGGGCACCTTC.